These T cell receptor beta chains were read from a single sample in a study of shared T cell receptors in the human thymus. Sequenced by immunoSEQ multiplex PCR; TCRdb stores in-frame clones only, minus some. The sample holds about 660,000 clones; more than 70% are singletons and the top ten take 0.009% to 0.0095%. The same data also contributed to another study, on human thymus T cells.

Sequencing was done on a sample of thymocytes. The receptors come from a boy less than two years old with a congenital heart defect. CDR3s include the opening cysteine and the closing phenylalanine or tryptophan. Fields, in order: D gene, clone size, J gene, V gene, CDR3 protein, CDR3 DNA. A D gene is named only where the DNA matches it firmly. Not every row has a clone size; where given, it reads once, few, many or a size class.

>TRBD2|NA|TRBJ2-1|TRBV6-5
CASSPGTSYNEQFF
TGTGCCAGCAGTCCCGGGACTAGCTACAATGAGCAGTTCTTC
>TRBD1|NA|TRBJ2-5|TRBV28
CASSNPRQGMETQYF
TGTGCCAGCAGTAACCCCCGACAGGGGATGGAGACCCAGTACTTC
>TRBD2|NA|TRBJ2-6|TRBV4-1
CASSRRPAGRESSGANVLTF
TGCGCCAGCAGCCGACGACCGGCAGGGAGGGAAAGCTCTGGGGCCAACGTCCTGACTTTC
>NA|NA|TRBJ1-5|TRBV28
CASTREGSNQPQHF
TGTGCCAGCACCAGGGAGGGAAGCAATCAGCCCCAGCATTTT
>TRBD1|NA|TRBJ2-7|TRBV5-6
CASRETGGVYEQYF
TGTGCCAGCAGGGAGACAGGGGGTGTGTACGAGCAGTACTTC
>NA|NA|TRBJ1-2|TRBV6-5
CASRNPRAYGYTF
TGTGCCAGCAGAAATCCCAGGGCCTATGGCTACACCTTC
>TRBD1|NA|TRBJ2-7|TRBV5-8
CASSFGIQGAEQYF
TGTGCCAGCAGCTTTGGCATACAGGGGGCAGAGCAGTACTTC
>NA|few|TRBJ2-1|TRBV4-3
CASSQDPKRGTYNEQFF
TGCGCCAGCAGCCAAGATCCCAAGCGCGGGACCTACAATGAGCAGTTCTTC
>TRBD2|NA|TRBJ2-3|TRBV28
CASRERLAGGQDTQYF
TGTGCCAGCAGAGAGCGACTAGCGGGAGGGCAGGATACGCAGTATTTT
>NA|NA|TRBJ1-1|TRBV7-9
CASSADSPEAFF
TGTGCCAGCAGCGCGGACAGCCCTGAAGCTTTCTTT
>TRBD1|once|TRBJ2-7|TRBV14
CASSQDRTGKVYEQYF
TGTGCCAGCAGCCAAGATAGGACAGGAAAAGTCTACGAGCAGTACTTC
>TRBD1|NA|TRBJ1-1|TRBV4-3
CASSQGRDRKNTEAFF
TGCGCCAGCAGCCAAGGACGGGACAGAAAGAACACTGAAGCTTTCTTT
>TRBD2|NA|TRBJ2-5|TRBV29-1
CSGGTSGGQETQYF
TGCAGCGGTGGGACTAGCGGGGGACAAGAGACCCAGTACTTC
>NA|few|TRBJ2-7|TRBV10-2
CASSESAEQYF
TGCGCCAGCAGTGAGTCGGCCGAGCAGTACTTC
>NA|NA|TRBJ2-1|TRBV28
CASSPGYNEQFF
TGTGCCAGCTCTCCGGGATACAATGAGCAGTTCTTC